These 27 T cell receptor beta chains were sequenced from one sample in a study of blood T cell repertoires in COVID-19. Some clones are missing from TCRdb's copy, which holds only in-frame ones; the method was immunoSEQ multiplex PCR. This sample has tens of thousands of clones, with 82% found just once. The sample consisted of peripheral blood. The receptors shown here come from an elderly man with acute or convalescent COVID-19.

The chain employs TRBV7-2 and TRBJ1-5; no clear D. Germline V gene lookup returns CDR1 SGHTA and CDR2 FQGNSA. The CDR3 runs to 15 residues. V shed 1 base and J shed 2 bases, with 9 bases lying between them. The DNA for the CDR3 is TGTGCCAGCAGCTTAGTATCTAATGGCAATCAGCCCCAGCATTTT. It yields the protein CASSLVSNGNQPQHF.

The rearrangement joins TRBV7-2 to TRBJ1-3; D gene unclear. V dropped 2 bases and J dropped 1 base, with 9 bases sitting between them. The CDR3 extends over 15 amino acids. Germline V gene lookup returns CDR1 SGHTA and CDR2 FQGNSA. Here the CDR3 DNA reads TGTGCCAGCAGCTTAAAGGGAGGGTCTGGAAACACCATATATTTT. Translated, it gives CASSLKGGSGNTIYF.

This clone was counted only a few times. The chain couples TRBV6-5 to TRBJ1-6; D is unresolved. Germline CDR1 reads MNHEY; CDR2 reads SVGAGI. V lost 4 bases, J lost 7 bases, and 14 bases lay in between. This CDR3 is 15 amino acids long. This chain's CDR3 is CASSSQPRVNSPLHF. CDR3 coding DNA: TGTGCCAGCAGTTCGCAGCCCCGGGTGAATTCACCCCTCCACTTT.

The chain carries TRBV6-5 and TRBJ2-3; the match to TRBD2 covers 7 bases. Trimming took 2 bases from V and 1 from J; bases not matched to a gene: 3. The V gene's germline CDR1 is MNHEY and CDR2 SVGAGI. The CDR3 covers 15 residues. The CDR3 DNA reads TGTGCCAGCAGTTACGGCGGGGGAGGCACAGATACGCAGTATTTT. It yields the protein CASSYGGGGTDTQYF.

The J gene is TRBJ1-2, the V gene TRBV5-6; 7 bases line up with TRBD1. V shed 2 bases, J shed 1 base, and the junction held 11 bases outside the gene matches. The CDR3 covers 17 residues. Per germline, CDR1 SGHDT and CDR2 YYEEEE. CDR3 sequence: CASSFRVTGPLNYGYTF. DNA of the CDR3: TGTGCCAGCAGCTTTAGAGTGACAGGGCCTCTTAACTATGGCTACACCTTC.

This clone turned up a few times. The chain combines TRBV5-6 with TRBJ2-2, with 7 bases lining up with TRBD2. This CDR3 comprises 12 residues. Germline loops: CDR1 SGHDT, CDR2 YYEEEE. Trimming removed 4 bases from V and 8 bases from J; junction bases left unmatched: 2. The CDR3 region is CASSRDYGELFF. The DNA of the CDR3 is TGTGCCAGCAGCCGGGACTATGGGGAGCTGTTTTTT. Combining the CDR3 with reference TRBV5-6 and TRBJ2-2 gives the whole variable domain DAGVTQSPTHLIKTRGQQVTLRCSPKSGHDTVSWYQQALGQGPQFIFQYYEEEERQRGNFPDRFSGHQFPNYSSELNVNALLLGDSALYLCASSRDYGELFFGEGSRLTVL.

The rearrangement links TRBV3-1 (or the pseudogene TRBV3-2) to TRBJ1-1, with unresolved D. Germline-derived CDR1 and CDR2 are LGHDT and YNNKEL (reference sequence). This CDR3 is built from 14 residues. The V gene lost 4 bases and the J gene lost 3 bases, with 12 bases spanning the gap. As DNA, the CDR3 is TGTGCCAGCAGCCTCCGAGAGTCCTACACTGAAGCTTTCTTT. Its translation: CASSLRESYTEAFF.

The V and J genes are TRBV11-3 and TRBJ1-3; D might be TRBD1 (5 bases). V was clipped by 4 bases and J by 4 bases, with 5 bases between them. Per germline, CDR1 SGHNT and CDR2 YENEEA. CDR3 size: 12 residues. For the CDR3, the DNA is TGTGCCAGCAGCTCAGGGGGAAACACCATATATTTT. This encodes CASSSGGNTIYF.

The chain employs TRBV19 and TRBJ1-4, with 11 positions matching TRBD1. Germline assignment: CDR1 LNHDA and CDR2 SQIVND (reference sequence). This CDR3 contains 15 residues. V was clipped by 4 bases and J by 5 bases; unmatched bases: 3. CDR3 in DNA: TGTGCCAGTAGTAATGGACAGGGGGCGAATGAAAAACTGTTTTTT. This translates into CASSNGQGANEKLFF.

V and J are TRBV9 and TRBJ1-4; TRBD1 aligns across 11 bases. V lost 4 bases and J lost 5; bases outside the gene matches: 16. The CDR3 has 19 amino acids. The V gene's germline CDR1 is SGDLS and CDR2 YYNGEE. DNA for the CDR3: TGTGCCAGCAGCCCTTCTGGACAGGGGGCCTCCTGGGGGAATGAAAAACTGTTTTTT. This translates into CASSPSGQGASWGNEKLFF.

This rearrangement joins TRBV18 to TRBJ1-4; 8 bases agree with TRBD1. The junction had 5 bases not matched to a gene; V was cut back by 0 bases and J by 8 bases. CDR1 and CDR2 (germline): KGHSH, LQKENI. The CDR3 runs 15 residues. The CDR3 protein is CASSPPGRGQEKLFF. The CDR3, as DNA: TGTGCCAGCTCACCACCGGGCAGGGGGCAAGAAAAACTGTTTTTT.

V is TRBV5-1 and J is TRBJ2-6; 8 nucleotides match TRBD1. The CDR3 spans 16 residues. V was pared by 5 bases and J by 2 bases, with 6 bases of the junction left unmatched. CDR1 SGHRS and CDR2 YFSETQ come from the germline V gene. CDR3 nucleotides: TGCGCCAGCAGTTCGGGACAGGTAACTGGGGCCAACGTCCTGACTTTC. This sequence encodes CASSSGQVTGANVLTF.

This rearrangement joins TRBV7-9 to TRBJ2-3; D unclear. Germline-derived CDR1 and CDR2 are SEHNR and FQNEAQ (reference sequence). The CDR3 is 14 amino acids. The germline V and J ends were trimmed by 1 base and 4 bases, with 9 bases remaining between them. CDR3 sequence: CASSLEYSSDTQYF. For the CDR3, the DNA is TGTGCCAGCAGCTTAGAGTACAGCTCAGATACGCAGTATTTT. Supplemented by reference TRBV7-9 and TRBJ2-3, the full variable domain reads DTGVSQNPRHKITKRGQNVTFRCDPISEHNRLYWYRQTLGQGPEFLTYFQNEAQLEKSRLLSDRFSAERPKGSFSTLEIQRTEQGDSAMYLCASSLEYSSDTQYFGPGTRLTVL.

The gene calls are TRBV11-1 and TRBJ2-2; D gene uncertain. Germline assignment: CDR1 SGHAT and CDR2 FQDESV (reference sequence). This CDR3 is 14 amino acids long. Trimming shortened V by 1 base and J by 4 bases, and 7 bases separated the two germline ends. CDR3 loop: CASSLDSFTGELFF. CDR3 DNA: TGTGCCAGCAGCTTAGATTCGTTCACCGGGGAGCTGTTTTTT.

V usage is TRBV5-1 and J usage is TRBJ1-3; no clear D gene. The CDR3 has 14 residues. Germline CDR1 and CDR2: SGHRS and YFSETQ. Trimming left V 5 bases short and J 2 bases short, with 11 bases between. The CDR3 region has the DNA TGCGCCAGCAGTTCCGGAGGGACTGGAAACACCATATATTTT. Translating gives CASSSGGTGNTIYF.

The rearrangement links TRBV3-1 (or the pseudogene TRBV3-2) to TRBJ2-5, with D possibly matching TRBD1 (5 bases). The CDR3 totals 16 residues. Germline V CDR1 and CDR2: LGHDT, YNNKEL (reference sequence). Trimming removed 5 bases at V and 7 bases at J, with 23 bases between. The CDR3 loop is CASSTRTAASQGTQYF. In DNA form, the CDR3 reads TGTGCCAGCAGCACAAGGACCGCCGCCTCCCAGGGGACCCAGTACTTC.

The chain has TRBV7-2 and TRBJ1-2, with 9 bases lining up with TRBD1. This CDR3 contains 14 residues. The V gene end was trimmed by 3 bases and the J gene end by 8 bases; junction bases not matched to a gene: 7. CDR1 is SGHTA and CDR2 is FQGNSA in the germline V gene. For the CDR3, the DNA is TGTGCCAGCAGCTTGGGGGGACAGGGCGGCGGCTACACCTTC. Translated, it gives CASSLGGQGGGYTF.

The chain links TRBV3-1 (or the pseudogene TRBV3-2) to TRBJ1-1, with D maybe TRBD1 (5 bases). V shed 8 bases and J shed 6 bases, with 25 bases lying between them. This CDR3 spans 16 amino acids. Germline V CDR1 and CDR2: LGHDT, YNNKEL (reference sequence). CDR3 loop: CASVQRTQGLQPEAFF. CDR3 nucleotide sequence: TGTGCCAGCGTACAGAGGACCCAGGGACTTCAGCCTGAAGCTTTCTTT.

The chain recombines TRBV5-1 with TRBJ2-5; 13 positions match TRBD2. This CDR3 has 16 residues. The junction had 5 bases not matched to a gene; V was cut back by 2 bases and J by 4 bases. Germline V CDR1 and CDR2: SGHRS, YFSETQ. CDR3 residues: CASSFGTSGVVETQYF. The DNA of the CDR3 is TGCGCCAGCAGCTTCGGGACTAGCGGGGTTGTAGAGACCCAGTACTTC.

This chain links TRBV3-1 (or the pseudogene TRBV3-2) with TRBJ1-3; 7 nucleotides align to TRBD1. CDR1 is LGHDT, CDR2 YNNKEL, per germline (reference sequence). Germline trimming cut 2 bases from V and 0 bases from J; bases unmatched to any gene: 13. The CDR3 contains 19 residues. CDR3 loop: CASSQSRRGRGTSGNTIYF. As DNA, the CDR3 is TGTGCCAGCAGCCAAAGCCGGAGAGGCAGGGGGACCTCTGGAAACACCATATATTTT.

This clone came up a few times. The chain combines TRBV7-3 with TRBJ2-7; 11 bases are shared with TRBD2. Germline V lookup: CDR1 SGHTA, CDR2 FQGTGA. V lost 2 bases, J lost 2 bases, and 11 bases stayed unmatched. This CDR3 spans 18 amino acids. Here the CDR3 DNA reads TGTGCCAGCAGCTTAGAGGCTAGCGGGGGGAGATTTACCTACGAGCAGTACTTC. Protein sequence: CASSLEASGGRFTYEQYF.

V and J are TRBV6-5 and TRBJ1-2, with 10 positions matching TRBD1. The CDR3 runs 15 residues. V dropped 7 bases and J dropped 7; count of bases not matched to a gene: 12. Germline V CDR1 and CDR2: MNHEY, SVGAGI. CDR3 residues: CASIPLDRGLSGYTF. CDR3 nucleotide sequence: TGTGCCAGCATTCCCCTTGACAGGGGGCTAAGTGGCTACACCTTC.

The chain recombines TRBV10-1 with TRBJ1-1; weak D call: TRBD1 (5 bases). V lost 7 bases, J lost 0 bases, and 9 bases lay in between. The CDR3 contains 13 residues. Germline V gene data show CDR1 as WNHNN and CDR2 as SYGVQD (reference sequence). Written as DNA, the CDR3 is TGCGCCAGCACTAAGGACATGAACACTGAAGCTTTCTTT. It codes for CASTKDMNTEAFF.

This clone was counted only a few times. The chain links TRBV2 to TRBJ1-6; TRBD1 matches at 9 bases. Germline values: CDR1 SNHLY, CDR2 FYNNEI. This CDR3 region has 16 residues. Trimming at V came to 6 bases and at J to 7 bases, leaving 10 bases not matched to a gene. CDR3 sequence reads: CASRLSGTGQNSPLHF. CDR3 DNA sequence: TGTGCCAGCAGACTATCCGGGACAGGGCAGAATTCACCCCTCCACTTT.

The chain combines TRBV4-1 with TRBJ1-4, with a weak D call TRBD1 (5 bases). There are 12 residues in the CDR3. V was clipped by 5 bases and J by 6 bases, with 7 bases between them. The germline V gene has CDR1 MGHRA and CDR2 YSYEKL. This CDR3 is CASSGGDEKLFF. CDR3 nucleotide sequence: TGCGCCAGCAGCGGGGGGGATGAAAAACTGTTTTTT.

V gene TRBV5-4 combines with J gene TRBJ2-1, with 10 bases identical to TRBD1. Germline CDR1 SGHNT, CDR2 YYREEE (reference sequence). The J segment lost 4 bases and the V segment lost 5 bases, leaving 6 bases of the junction unmatched. The CDR3 sequence is 15 residues long. The CDR3 reads CASSRPGQGYNEQFF. The CDR3 DNA sequence: TGTGCCAGCAGTCGACCGGGACAGGGGTACAATGAGCAGTTCTTC.

V gene TRBV19 combines with J gene TRBJ1-1; D possibly corresponds to TRBD1 (6 bases). The CDR3 loop spans 13 amino acids. V lost 8 bases and J lost 3, with 13 bases in between. Germline V lookup: CDR1 LNHDA, CDR2 SQIVND (reference sequence). The CDR3 sequence: CASDSGGHTEAFF. In nucleotides, the CDR3 is TGTGCCAGTGACAGCGGGGGGCACACTGAAGCTTTCTTT.